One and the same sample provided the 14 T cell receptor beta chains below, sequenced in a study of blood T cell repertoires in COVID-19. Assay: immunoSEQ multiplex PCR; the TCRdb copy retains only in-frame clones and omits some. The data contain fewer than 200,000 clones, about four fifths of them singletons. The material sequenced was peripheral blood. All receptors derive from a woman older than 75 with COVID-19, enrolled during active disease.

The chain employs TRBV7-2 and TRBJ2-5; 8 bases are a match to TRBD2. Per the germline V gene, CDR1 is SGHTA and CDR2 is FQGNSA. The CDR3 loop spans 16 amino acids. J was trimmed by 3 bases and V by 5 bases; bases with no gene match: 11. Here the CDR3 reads CASSLDSGATKETQYF. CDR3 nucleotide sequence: TGTGCCAGCAGCCTAGATAGCGGGGCGACGAAAGAGACCCAGTACTTC.

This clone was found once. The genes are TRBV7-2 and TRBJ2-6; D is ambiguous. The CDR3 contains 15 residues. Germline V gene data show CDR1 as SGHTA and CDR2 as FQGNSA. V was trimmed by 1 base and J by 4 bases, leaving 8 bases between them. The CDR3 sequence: CASSLEVAGANVLTF. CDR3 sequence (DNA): TGTGCCAGCAGCTTAGAAGTAGCCGGGGCCAACGTCCTGACTTTC.

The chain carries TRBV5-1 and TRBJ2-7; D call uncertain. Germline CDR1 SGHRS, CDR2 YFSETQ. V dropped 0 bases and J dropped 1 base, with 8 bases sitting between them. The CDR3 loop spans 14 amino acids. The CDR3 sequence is CASSLAAGSYEQYF. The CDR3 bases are TGCGCCAGCAGCTTGGCCGCAGGTTCCTACGAGCAGTACTTC.

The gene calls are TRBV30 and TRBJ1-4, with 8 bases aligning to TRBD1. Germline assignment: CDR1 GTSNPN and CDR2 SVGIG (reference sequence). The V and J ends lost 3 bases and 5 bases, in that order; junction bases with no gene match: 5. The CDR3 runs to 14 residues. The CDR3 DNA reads TGTGCCTGGAGGGCTCGACAGGGGAATGAAAAACTGTTTTTT. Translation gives CAWRARQGNEKLFF.

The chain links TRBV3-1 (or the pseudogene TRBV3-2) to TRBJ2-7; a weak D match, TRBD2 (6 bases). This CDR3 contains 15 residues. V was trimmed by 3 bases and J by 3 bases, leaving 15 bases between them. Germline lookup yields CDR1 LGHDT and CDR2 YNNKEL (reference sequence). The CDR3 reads CASSHGAGSGYEQYF. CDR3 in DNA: TGTGCCAGCAGCCATGGGGCGGGGTCAGGCTACGAGCAGTACTTC.

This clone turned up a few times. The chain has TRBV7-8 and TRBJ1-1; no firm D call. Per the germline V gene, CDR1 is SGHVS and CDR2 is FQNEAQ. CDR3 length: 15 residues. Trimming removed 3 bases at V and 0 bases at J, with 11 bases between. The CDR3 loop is CASSLTRRMNTEAFF. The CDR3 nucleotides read TGTGCCAGCAGCTTGACGAGGAGGATGAACACTGAAGCTTTCTTT.

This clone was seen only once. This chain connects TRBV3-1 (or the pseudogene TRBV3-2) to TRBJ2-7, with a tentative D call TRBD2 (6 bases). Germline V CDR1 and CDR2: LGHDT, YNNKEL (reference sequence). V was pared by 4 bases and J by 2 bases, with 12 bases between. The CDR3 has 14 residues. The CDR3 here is CASSPARGTYEQYF. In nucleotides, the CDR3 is TGTGCCAGCAGCCCCGCCCGGGGGACCTACGAGCAGTACTTC.

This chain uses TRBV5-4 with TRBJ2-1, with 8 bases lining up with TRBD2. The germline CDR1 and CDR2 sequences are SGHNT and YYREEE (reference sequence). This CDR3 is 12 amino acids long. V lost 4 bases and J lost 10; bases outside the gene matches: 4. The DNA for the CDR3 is TGTGCCAGCAGCCGGGAGGGCCGAGAGCAGTTCTTC. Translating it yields CASSREGREQFF.

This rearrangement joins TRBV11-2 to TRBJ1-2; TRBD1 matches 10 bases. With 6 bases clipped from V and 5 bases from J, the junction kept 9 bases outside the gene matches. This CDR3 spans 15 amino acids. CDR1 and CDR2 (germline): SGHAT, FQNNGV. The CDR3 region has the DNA TGTGCCAGCAGATTGATTCGGGACAGGGGTTATGGCTACACCTTC. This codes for CASRLIRDRGYGYTF.

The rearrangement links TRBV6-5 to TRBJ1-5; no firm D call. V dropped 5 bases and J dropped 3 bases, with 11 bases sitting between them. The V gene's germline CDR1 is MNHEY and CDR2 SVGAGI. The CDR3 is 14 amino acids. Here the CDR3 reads CASSPIEVNQPQHF. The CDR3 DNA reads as TGTGCCAGCAGTCCTATAGAAGTCAATCAGCCCCAGCATTTT.

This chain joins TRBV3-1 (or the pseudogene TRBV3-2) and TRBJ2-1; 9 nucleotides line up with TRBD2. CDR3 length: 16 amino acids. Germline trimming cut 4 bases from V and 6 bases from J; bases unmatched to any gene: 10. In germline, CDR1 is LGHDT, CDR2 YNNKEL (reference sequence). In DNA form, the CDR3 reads TGTGCCAGCAGCCCCGGGCATAGCGGGGGAACCAATGAGCAGTTCTTC. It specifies CASSPGHSGGTNEQFF.

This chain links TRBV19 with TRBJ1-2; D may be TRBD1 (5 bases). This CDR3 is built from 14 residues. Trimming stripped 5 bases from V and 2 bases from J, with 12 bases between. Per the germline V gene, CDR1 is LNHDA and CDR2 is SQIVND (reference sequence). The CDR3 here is CASSPTVSNYGYTF. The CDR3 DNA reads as TGTGCCAGTAGTCCGACAGTGTCAAACTATGGCTACACCTTC.

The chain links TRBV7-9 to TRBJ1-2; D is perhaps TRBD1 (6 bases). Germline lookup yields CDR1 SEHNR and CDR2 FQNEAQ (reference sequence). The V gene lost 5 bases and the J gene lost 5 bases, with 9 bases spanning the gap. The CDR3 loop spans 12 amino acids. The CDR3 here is CASSPTGYGYTF. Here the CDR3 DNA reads TGTGCCAGCAGCCCTACAGGGTATGGCTACACCTTC.

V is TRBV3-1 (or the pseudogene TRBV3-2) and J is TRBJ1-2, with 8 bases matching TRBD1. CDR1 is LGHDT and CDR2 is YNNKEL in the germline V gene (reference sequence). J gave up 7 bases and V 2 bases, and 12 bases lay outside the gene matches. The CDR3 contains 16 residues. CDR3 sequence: CASSQSLHQGAGGYTF. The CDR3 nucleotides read TGTGCCAGCAGCCAATCCCTACACCAGGGGGCAGGTGGCTACACCTTC.